This TCR beta chain stems from a study of cytomegalovirus exposure and HLA in healthy donors. Study context: Of all 400 or so donors who were genotyped, 75% to 85% belonged to the Caucasian-associated ancestry cluster.

On this clone itself: As yet, its antigen is unknown. Mismatch with germline at one junction end may stem from a read error. The sample carries other DNA sequences with the same CDR3.

Primers for the PCR totalled 60 Vbeta and 13 Jbeta. Clones were read by immunoSEQ multiplex PCR, and TCRdb kept only the in-frame ones, dropping some. The sample holds under 200,000 clones, approximately 77% seen once. Per the germline V gene, CDR1 is ENHRY and CDR2 is SYGVKD. This CDR3 is built from 14 residues. Overall study results and limits: Roughly uniform sequencing depth across donors was assumed, possibly incorrectly. CMV serostatus stood as the only immune exposure information on hand.

This TCR derives from a female donor in good health and CMV-seronegative. What was sequenced was PBMCs. This rearrangement joins TRBV10-3 to TRBJ1-1; D might be TRBD1 (5 bases). Here the CDR3 reads CAISEGAVNTEAFF. The CDR3 region has the DNA TGTGCTATCAGTGAAGGGGCGGTTAACACTGAAGCTTTCTTT.